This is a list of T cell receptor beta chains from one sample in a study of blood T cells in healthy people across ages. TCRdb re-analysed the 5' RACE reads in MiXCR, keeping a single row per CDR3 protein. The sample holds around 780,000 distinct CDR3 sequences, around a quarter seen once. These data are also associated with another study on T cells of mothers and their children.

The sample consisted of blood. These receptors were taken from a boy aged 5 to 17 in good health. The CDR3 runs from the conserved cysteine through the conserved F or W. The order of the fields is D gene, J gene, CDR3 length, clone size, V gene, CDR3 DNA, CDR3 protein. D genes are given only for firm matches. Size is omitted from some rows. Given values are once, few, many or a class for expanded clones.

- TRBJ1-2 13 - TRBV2 TGTGCCAGCAGTAGGGAGTTGCGTGATGGCTACACCTTC CASSRELRDGYTF
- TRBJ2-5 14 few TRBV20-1 TGCAGTGCTTTCCCTCGGGCTCGACGGGAGACCCAGTACTTC CSAFPRARRETQYF
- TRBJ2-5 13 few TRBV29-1 TGCAGCGTTGGACTCACGGTTCAAGAGACCCAGTACTTC CSVGLTVQETQYF
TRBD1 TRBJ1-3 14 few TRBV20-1 TGCAGTGCTGGGGACAGGGGATCTGGAAACACCATATATTTT CSAGDRGSGNTIYF
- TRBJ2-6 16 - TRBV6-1 TGTGCCAGCAGTCGAGGACGGGGCGCCGAGGCCAACGTCCTGACTTTC CASSRGRGAEANVLTF
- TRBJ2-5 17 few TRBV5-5 TGTGCCAGCAGCTTGGACGTGAGGGCTACGGGCCAAGAGACCCAGTACTTC CASSLDVRATGQETQYF
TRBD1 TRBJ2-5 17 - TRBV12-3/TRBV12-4 TGTGCCAGCAGTTTAGCGCGGGACAGGGGATTGCAAGAGACCCAGTACTTC CASSLARDRGLQETQYF
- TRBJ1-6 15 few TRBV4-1 TGCGCCAGCAGCCAAGAGGGGGTCAGGGGTTCACCCCTCCACTTT CASSQEGVRGSPLHF
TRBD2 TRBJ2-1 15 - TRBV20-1 TGCAGTGCTAGAGATGGAAGCGGGAGTGTCGATGAGCAGTTCTTC CSARDGSGSVDEQFF
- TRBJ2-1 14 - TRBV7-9 TGTGCCAGCAGCTTAAGGGACTTGGGGAATGAGCAGTTCTTC CASSLRDLGNEQFF
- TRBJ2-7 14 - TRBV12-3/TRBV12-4 TGTGCCAGCACCTTCGGGATGAGCTCCTACGAGCAGTACTTC CASTFGMSSYEQYF
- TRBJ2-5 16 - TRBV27 TGTGCCAGCAGCCTACGGGACGGGACCCCACAAGAGACCCAGTACTTC CASSLRDGTPQETQYF
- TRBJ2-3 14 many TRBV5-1 TGCGCCAGCAGCTTGGACCTCTACACAGATACGCAGTATTTT CASSLDLYTDTQYF
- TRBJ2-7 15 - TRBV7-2 TGTGCCAGCAGCCCCGAGCGAGGGAGCCGCTACGAGCAGTACTTC CASSPERGSRYEQYF
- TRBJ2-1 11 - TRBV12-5 TGTGCTAGTGGTTCCGACCCTGAGCAGTTCTTC CASGSDPEQFF
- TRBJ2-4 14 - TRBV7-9 TGTGCCAGCAGCTGGTCCCAGGGGGGAAACATTCAGTACTTC CASSWSQGGNIQYF
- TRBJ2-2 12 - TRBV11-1 TGTGCCAGCAGCTTAGGCCAGCCGGAGCTGTTTTTT CASSLGQPELFF
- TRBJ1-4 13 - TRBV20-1 TGCAGTGCCAACAGCCGGAGGGGTGAAAAACTGTTTTTT CSANSRRGEKLFF
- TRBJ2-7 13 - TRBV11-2 TGTGCCAGCAGCCAACAGGGAGGGGGCGACCAGTACTTC CASSQQGGGDQYF
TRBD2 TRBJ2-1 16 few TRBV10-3 TGTGCCACGGACGCGACTAGCGGGGGGGCGTACAATGAGCAGTTCTTC CATDATSGGAYNEQFF
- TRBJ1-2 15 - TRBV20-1 TGCAGTGCTAGAGATGACAGAGAGACTAACTATGGCTACACCTTC CSARDDRETNYGYTF
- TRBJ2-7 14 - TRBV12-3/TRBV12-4 TGTGCCAGCAGCCCTAGACGGAGCTCCTACGAGCAGTACTTC CASSPRRSSYEQYF
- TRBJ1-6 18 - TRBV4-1 TGCGCCAGCAGCCTTCTGAGAGGGGCAAACAACAATAATCCACCCCTCCACTTT CASSLLRGANNNNPPLHF
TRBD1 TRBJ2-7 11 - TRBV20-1 TGCAGTGCGCGACAGGGGAACGAGCAGTACTTC CSARQGNEQYF
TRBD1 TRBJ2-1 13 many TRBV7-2 TGTGCCAGCAGACCGACAGGGGGGAATGAGCAGTTCTTC CASRPTGGNEQFF
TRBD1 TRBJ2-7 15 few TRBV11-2 TGTGCCAGCAGCAAAATACAGGGGGCGCGGTACGAGCAGTACTTC CASSKIQGARYEQYF
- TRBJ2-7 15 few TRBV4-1 TGCGCCAGCAGCCAAACCGGGACGGTCTCCTACGAGCAGTACTTC CASSQTGTVSYEQYF
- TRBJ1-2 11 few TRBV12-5 TGTGCTAGTGGTTTGTGGGGTTTAGACACCTTC CASGLWGLDTF
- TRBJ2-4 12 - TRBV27 TGTGCCAGCAGTTCCGACCAAGGGATTCAGTACTTC CASSSDQGIQYF
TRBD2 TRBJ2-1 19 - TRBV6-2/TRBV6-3 TGTGCCAGCAGTTACTCGCTAGCGGGGGGGCCTATCTCCTACAATGAGCAGTTCTTC CASSYSLAGGPISYNEQFF